A selection of T cell receptor beta chains follows, all from one sample in a study of blood T cell repertoires in COVID-19. Sequencing was performed with immunoSEQ multiplex PCR; in TCRdb, only in-frame clones are kept and a portion is missing. This table has roughly 380,000 clones, approximately 90% appearing once. Sequencing was carried out using peripheral blood. The receptors derive from a woman in her thirties or forties with COVID-19, enrolled during active disease. CDR3s include the opening cysteine and the closing phenylalanine or tryptophan. Fields, in order: J gene, V gene, CDR3 protein.

TRBJ1-1,TRBV7-3,CASSPRQSNTEAFF
TRBJ2-5,TRBV4-3,CASSQADRGEETQYF
TRBJ1-3,TRBV18,CASSPISGTGNTIYF
TRBJ2-5,TRBV27,CASSDSGTGPQETQYF
TRBJ2-1,TRBV6-6,CASPRVAGMVEQFF
TRBJ1-1,TRBV27,CASSVRGAYTEAFF
TRBJ2-3,TRBV10-3,CAISESRTRQSTDTQYF
TRBJ1-1,TRBV18,CASSTGQLNTEAFF
TRBJ2-7,TRBV28,CASTVDSVSYEQYF
TRBJ2-1,TRBV7-3,CASSAQASGRGNEQFF
TRBJ2-1,TRBV10-3,CAISPGQEVYNEQFF
TRBJ1-1,TRBV28,CASSTNREVNTEAFF
TRBJ1-2,TRBV4-1,CASSQIVRGPNYGYTF
TRBJ1-1,TRBV7-9,CASSLRGRKNTEAFF
TRBJ1-5,TRBV6-4,CASSVYPRQPQHF
TRBJ2-7,TRBV27,CASKRGPSYEQYF
TRBJ2-5,TRBV9,CASSVGTVQETQYF
TRBJ1-2,TRBV7-3,CASSPTGGSRGYTF
TRBJ1-4,TRBV6-5,CASRRVAEKLFF
TRBJ1-5,TRBV18,CASSGTVSNQPQHF
TRBJ1-4,TRBV5-1,CASSSEGNEKLFF
TRBJ1-6,TRBV6-2/TRBV6-3,CASSFGDRDSPLHF
TRBJ2-7,TRBV28,CASSSRSDEQYF
TRBJ1-5,TRBV28,CASENRALRPQHF
TRBJ1-1,TRBV19,CASRQGRVVNTEAFF
TRBJ2-7,TRBV30,CAWRKSSYEQYF
TRBJ1-1,TRBV20-1,CSAIPGTEAFF
TRBJ2-1,TRBV7-9,CASSLGISANEQFF
TRBJ1-2,TRBV29-1,CSVSPPFGHTSRYGYTF
TRBJ2-7,TRBV25-1,CASSGTGLYEQYF
TRBJ2-6,TRBV15,CATSTIKGVRRESGANVLTF
TRBJ2-3,TRBV19,CASISGGARDTQYF
TRBJ1-2,TRBV30,CAWSVLRGHTF
TRBJ1-6,TRBV11-2,CASSQGDRTNSPLHF
TRBJ1-2,TRBV5-4,CASSSDRYPSIWGYTF
TRBJ2-2,TRBV9,CASSPSGTRGTGELFF
TRBJ2-5,TRBV15,CATSIERQAQETQYF
TRBJ1-1,TRBV6-1,CASSERGETEAFF
TRBJ2-7,TRBV19,CASSHQGANEQYF
TRBJ2-1,TRBV28,CASIPPRHRVDEQFF